One sample yielded the 3 T cell receptor beta chains listed below, sequenced in a study of radiotherapy plus CTLA-4 blockade in lung cancer. Here immunoSEQ multiplex PCR was the method, and the copy in TCRdb shows in-frame clones only, minus some. The table shows some 51,000 clones, with approximately 80% occurring only once. This material consisted of peripheral blood, taken from a patient treated with radiotherapy plus ipilimumab. Source of these receptors: a human donor with non-small cell lung cancer whose response to radiotherapy plus ipilimumab could not be evaluated.

The CDR3 nucleotides are TGTGCCAGCAGCTTTTTACTAGCGGATATCACAGATACGCAGTATTTT. The encoded protein is CASSFLLADITDTQYF. The rearrangement links TRBV5-4 to TRBJ2-3, with 8 bases identical to TRBD2. The CDR3 is 16 amino acids. CDR1 SGHNT and CDR2 YYREEE come from the germline V gene (reference sequence). The V gene end was trimmed by 2 bases and the J gene end by 2 bases; junction bases not matched to a gene: 7.

This clone was picked up one time. This sequence joins TRBV27 and TRBJ1-6; 9 nucleotides match TRBD1. This CDR3 region has 16 residues. Germline V gene sequence: CDR1 MNHEY, CDR2 SMNVEV (reference sequence). The junction had 4 bases not matched to a gene; V was cut back by 4 bases and J by 3 bases. In nucleotides, the CDR3 is TGTGCCAGCAGTTCTAGGACAGGGGACTATAATTCACCCCTCCACTTT. This codes for CASSSRTGDYNSPLHF.

The rearrangement links TRBV7-2 to TRBJ2-7; possible D gene TRBD1, 6 bases. V dropped 5 bases and J dropped 6 bases, with 14 bases sitting between them. Germline CDR1 SGHTA, CDR2 FQGNSA. The CDR3 runs 13 residues. The CDR3 sequence is CASSAGQSLEQYF. The CDR3 nucleotides are TGTGCCAGCAGCGCAGGACAGTCCCTCGAGCAGTACTTC.